The T cell receptor beta chain described here comes from a study of cytomegalovirus exposure and HLA in healthy donors. Study findings and constraints: Published work reported that the classifier diagnosed cytomegalovirus status with high specificity and sensitivity. Roughly uniform depth of sequencing across donors was assumed in presence/absence analyses. Earlier results showed most TCR beta V segments being productive about 90% or about 30% of the time. Later on, a genetic analysis was performed. It linked a missense variant in DCLRE1C with V- and J-gene trimming of TCR beta.

Germline V gene lookup returns CDR1 SNHLY and CDR2 FYNNEI. Trimming shortened V by 7 bases and J by 7 bases, and 14 bases separated the two germline ends. The CDR3 has 13 residues. 60 Vbeta and 13 Jbeta primers were used in PCR. Here immunoSEQ multiplex PCR was the method, and the copy in TCRdb shows in-frame clones only, minus some. The table shows fewer than 200,000 clones, with around three quarters occurring only once. Turning to this clone: Its antigen is not known.

The specimen was PBMCs. The sequence derives from a middle-aged woman in good health and CMV-seronegative. The chain is built from TRBV2 and TRBJ1-3; D gene unclear. DNA for the CDR3: TGTGCCAGCACGGACCCGAGGGCCAACACCATATATTTT. Amino acid sequence: CASTDPRANTIYF.